Listed here are 9 T cell receptor beta chains from one sample, sequenced in a study of type 1 and type 2 diabetes patients. PCR was run on genomic DNA. The TCR beta CDR3 region was amplified using 30 forward and 13 reverse primers. A single record per CDR3 protein comes from TCRdb applying MiXCR to the multiplex PCR reads. The profile shows around 300,000 distinct CDR3 sequences, roughly 44% of them singletons. Sequenced: peripheral blood mononuclear cells (PBMCs). The receptors originated from a man aged 18 to 29 with type 2 diabetes.

A remark on this clonotype: One junction end disagrees with the germline gene, perhaps due to a read error. V is TRBV30 and J is TRBJ2-7; 12 nucleotides line up with TRBD2. This CDR3 has 13 residues. CDR1 is GTSNPN, CDR2 SVGIG, per germline (reference sequence). The CDR3 DNA is TGTGCCTGGAGTGTGACTAGCGGGAGTTTTGTGAGCTTC. Protein sequence: CAWSVTSGSFVSF.

This clonotype has only a few counts. CDR3 region: CASSLKTRETQYF. Here the CDR3 DNA reads TGTGCCAGCAGTCTTAAGACTAGGGAGACCCAGTACTTC. This chain links TRBV12-3 or TRBV12-4 with TRBJ2-5, with D perhaps matching TRBD2 (6 bases). The CDR3 contains 13 residues. V was trimmed by 5 bases and J by 5 bases, leaving 12 bases between them.

This chain links TRBV6-6 with TRBJ2-7, with D possibly being TRBD1 or TRBD2 (5 bases each). Trimming took 6 bases from V and 3 from J, leaving 15 bases between them. Germline V gene lookup returns CDR1 MNHNY and CDR2 SVGAGI (reference sequence). The length of the CDR3 is 14 residues. For the CDR3, the DNA is TGTGCCAGCAGAACCGGGACGTTTCGCTACGAGCAGTACTTC. It is translated as CASRTGTFRYEQYF.

The J gene is TRBJ2-1, the V gene TRBV7-2; unclear D gene. In germline, CDR1 is SGHTA, CDR2 FQGNSA. CDR3 length equals 16 residues. V was clipped by 1 base and J by 4 bases, with 14 bases between them. CDR3: CASSLVSGLAYNEQFF. In DNA form, the CDR3 reads TGTGCCAGCAGCTTAGTAAGTGGATTGGCATACAATGAGCAGTTCTTC.

The genes are TRBV30 and TRBJ1-2; no clear D. Trimming took off 8 bases at V and 0 bases at J, with 16 bases between the two ends. The CDR3 has 14 amino acids. CDR1 is GTSNPN and CDR2 is SVGIG in the germline V gene (reference sequence). The chain's CDR3 is CASSPRLANYGYTF. CDR3 coding DNA: TGTGCCAGTAGCCCCCGTTTGGCTAACTATGGCTACACCTTC.

This clonotype has just a few counts. This chain links TRBV6-2 or TRBV6-3 with TRBJ1-1, with a weak D call TRBD1 (5 bases). Trimming stripped 2 bases from V and 11 bases from J, with 12 bases between. Germline CDR1 MNHEY, CDR2 SVGEGT. CDR3 length: 12 amino acids. The chain's CDR3 is CASSYGTERAFF. The CDR3 DNA sequence: TGTGCCAGCAGTTACGGGACGGAACGGGCTTTCTTT.

This clonotype has just a few counts. V usage is TRBV20-1 and J usage is TRBJ2-1, with 9 positions matching TRBD2. Germline values: CDR1 DFQATT, CDR2 SNEGSKA (reference sequence). This CDR3 spans 18 amino acids. The J segment lost 8 bases and the V segment lost 2 bases, leaving 19 bases of the junction unmatched. The CDR3 region is CSARPLEGGVAGEHEQFF. The CDR3 nucleotides read TGCAGTGCTAGACCCCTTGAGGGAGGGGTAGCGGGAGAACATGAGCAGTTCTTC.

The V call is TRBV24-1, the J call TRBJ1-4; TRBD2 might be the D (6 bases). The end of the DNA is better explained by TRBJ2-2, so the J call may be wrong. Germline V lookup: CDR1 KGHDR, CDR2 SFDVKD. This CDR3 comprises 13 residues. Here the CDR3 DNA reads TGTGCCACCAGTGTCGGGGGTCCCGGGGAGCTGTTTTTT. Protein: CATSVGGPGELFF.

The chain is built from TRBV24-1 and TRBJ2-5; no reliable D call. V lost 0 bases and J 1 base, leaving 2 bases between the germline ends. CDR1 is KGHDR, CDR2 SFDVKD, per germline. The CDR3 is 13 amino acids. CDR3 nucleotide sequence: TGTGCCACCAGTGATTTGTTCCAAGAGACCCAGTACTTC. It translates to CATSDLFQETQYF.